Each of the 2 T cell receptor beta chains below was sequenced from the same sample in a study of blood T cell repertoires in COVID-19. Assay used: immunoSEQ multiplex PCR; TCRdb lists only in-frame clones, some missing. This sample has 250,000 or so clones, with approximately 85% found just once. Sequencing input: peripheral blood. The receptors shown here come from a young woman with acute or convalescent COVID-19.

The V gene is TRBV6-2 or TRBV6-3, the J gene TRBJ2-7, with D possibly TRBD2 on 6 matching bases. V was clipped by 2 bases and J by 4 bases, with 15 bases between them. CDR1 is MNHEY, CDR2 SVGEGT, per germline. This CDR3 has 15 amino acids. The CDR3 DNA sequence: TGTGCCAGCAGTTACAGTGTAGCGGAGGGATACGAGCAGTACTTC. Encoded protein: CASSYSVAEGYEQYF.

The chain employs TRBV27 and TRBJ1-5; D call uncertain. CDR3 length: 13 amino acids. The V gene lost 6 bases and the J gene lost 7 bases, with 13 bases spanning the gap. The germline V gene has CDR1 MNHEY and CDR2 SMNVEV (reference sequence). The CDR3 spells CASRPNEVQPQHF. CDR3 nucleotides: TGTGCCAGCAGACCGAATGAGGTGCAGCCCCAGCATTTT.